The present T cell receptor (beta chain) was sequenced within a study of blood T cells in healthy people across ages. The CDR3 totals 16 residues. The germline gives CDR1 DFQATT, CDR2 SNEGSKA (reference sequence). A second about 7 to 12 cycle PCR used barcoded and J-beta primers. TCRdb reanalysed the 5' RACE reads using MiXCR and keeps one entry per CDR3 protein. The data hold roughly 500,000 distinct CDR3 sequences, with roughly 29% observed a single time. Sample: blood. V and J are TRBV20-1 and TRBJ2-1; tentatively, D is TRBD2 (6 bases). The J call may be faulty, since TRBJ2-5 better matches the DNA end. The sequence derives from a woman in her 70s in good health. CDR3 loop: CSATAVADRSDGTQYF. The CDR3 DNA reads TGCAGTGCTACAGCAGTAGCGGATAGGTCCGATGGGACCCAGTACTTC.